The clone carrying this TCR beta chain has a handful of counts. Ages ranged from about 18 to 89 years, with residence in approximately 23 US areas. The data stem from a study of blood T cell repertoires in COVID-19. Study-wide background: Sites in the United States, Italy and Spain provided acute and convalescent COVID-19 samples. From T cells, B-cell-depleted T cells, or PBMCs came the material, which was cDNA or gDNA.

The data were produced by immunoSEQ multiplex PCR, yet TCRdb's version contains in-frame clones alone and is incomplete. The sample records about 320,000 clones, 87% being singletons. V shed 1 base and J 5 bases; nucleotides not matched to a gene: 7. Germline-derived CDR1 and CDR2 are SGHTA and FQGTGA. This CDR3 spans 15 amino acids. The chain links TRBV7-3 to TRBJ2-5, with 7 positions matching TRBD1. This receptor was obtained from a woman between 18 and 29 years old who had recovered from COVID-19. The sample taken for sequencing was PBMCs or T cells enriched from blood (not recorded which). The CDR3 is CASSLNARGTETQYF. CDR3 nucleotides: TGTGCCAGCAGCTTAAATGCCAGGGGGACGGAGACCCAGTACTTC.